Given below is one TCR beta chain in context. The target antigen is unknown. Deletions cut 4 bases from V and 4 bases from J, with 17 bases between. CDR1 is SGHRS and CDR2 is YFSETQ in the germline V gene. The CDR3 has 15 amino acids. The sample originates from a study of cytomegalovirus exposure and HLA in healthy donors. Study at large: From 150 million to 200 million T cells, an earlier analysis saw 100 million to 140 million unique TCR beta sequences. Of more than 350 genotyped donors, around 84% clustered with self-reported Caucasian donors.

The PCR was carried out with 60 Vbeta primers and 13 Jbeta primers. Sequencing was performed with immunoSEQ multiplex PCR; in TCRdb, only in-frame clones are kept and a portion is missing. This sample has more than 150,000 clones, with approximately 84% found just once. Points from the study as a whole: Fewer than 20,000 TCR beta sequences were associated with HLA alleles at 0.05 false discovery rate in a later analysis.

This clonotype was sampled from a boy between 10 and 17 years old in good health and CMV-seronegative. The sequenced sample was PBMCs. V usage is TRBV5-1 and J usage is TRBJ2-5, with a tentative D call TRBD1 (6 bases). The CDR3 bases are TGCGCCAGCAGCCAATCAGGGGTAGGGAGAGAGACCCAGTACTTC. Translated, it gives CASSQSGVGRETQYF.